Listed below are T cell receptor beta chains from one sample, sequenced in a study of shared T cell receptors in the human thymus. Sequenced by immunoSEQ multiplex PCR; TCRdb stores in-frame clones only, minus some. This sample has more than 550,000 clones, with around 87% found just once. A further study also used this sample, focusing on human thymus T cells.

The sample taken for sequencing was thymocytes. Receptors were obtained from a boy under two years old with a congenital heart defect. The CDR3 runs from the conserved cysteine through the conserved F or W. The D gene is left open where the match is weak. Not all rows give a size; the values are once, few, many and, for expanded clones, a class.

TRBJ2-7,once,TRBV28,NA,CASRYRRGEQYF,TGTGCCAGCAGGTACAGGCGGGGCGAGCAGTACTTC
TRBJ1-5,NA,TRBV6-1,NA,CASSEAKGDSNQPQHF,TGTGCCAGCAGTGAAGCGAAGGGTGACAGTAATCAGCCCCAGCATTTT
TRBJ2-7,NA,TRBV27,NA,CASNRGHQSSYEQYF,TGTGCCAGCAACCGGGGACACCAGAGCTCCTACGAGCAGTACTTC
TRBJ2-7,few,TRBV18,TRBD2,CASSPPGLALYEQYF,TGTGCCAGCTCACCCCCGGGACTAGCTCTCTACGAGCAGTACTTC
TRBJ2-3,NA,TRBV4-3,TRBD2,CASSRSSVAGGTDTQYF,TGCGCCAGCAGCCGGTCCTCTGTAGCGGGGGGTACAGATACGCAGTATTTT
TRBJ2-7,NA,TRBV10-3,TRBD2,CAISDGVRERFVYEQYF,TGTGCCATCAGTGACGGTGTGCGGGAGCGGTTCGTCTACGAGCAGTACTTC
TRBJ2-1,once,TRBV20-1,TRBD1,CSANRGSEQFF,TGCAGTGCCAACAGGGGAAGTGAGCAGTTCTTC
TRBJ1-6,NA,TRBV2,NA,CASTEEQGGSPLHF,TGTGCCAGCACTGAGGAGCAGGGAGGTTCACCCCTCCACTTT
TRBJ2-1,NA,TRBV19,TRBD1,CASSIVGQGQSSYNEQFF,TGTGCCAGTAGTATAGTCGGGCAGGGACAGAGCTCCTACAATGAGCAGTTCTTC
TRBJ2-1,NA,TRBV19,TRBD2,CASSIVAGVMNEQFF,TGTGCCAGTAGTATTGTAGCGGGGGTGATGAATGAGCAGTTCTTC
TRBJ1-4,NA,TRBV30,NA,CAWSYHTRANEKLFF,TGTGCCTGGAGTTACCACACCAGGGCTAATGAAAAACTGTTTTTT
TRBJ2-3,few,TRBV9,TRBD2,CASSVGSSGDTDTQYF,TGTGCCAGCAGCGTAGGATCTAGCGGGGACACAGATACGCAGTATTTT
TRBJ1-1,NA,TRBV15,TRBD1,CATSRPRGRLYTEAFF,TGTGCCACCAGCAGACCCAGGGGGCGCCTGTACACTGAAGCTTTCTTT
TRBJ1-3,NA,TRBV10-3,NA,CANKGGGNTIYF,TGTGCCAACAAGGGAGGAGGAAACACCATATATTTT
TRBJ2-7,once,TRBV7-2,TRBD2,CASSRAGGSSYEQYF,TGTGCCAGCAGCCGGGCGGGAGGAAGCTCCTACGAGCAGTACTTC